The present TCR beta chain was sequenced within a study of shared clonotypes between healthy human individuals. Study-level background: Donors consisted of two women and a few men between 18 and 49. Three plates each covered CD4 naive and memory; CD8 naive two, CD8 memory one.

Between the trimmed V and J ends, which lost 2 bases and 2 bases, there was a span of 10 bases. Germline V lookup: CDR1 SGHRS, CDR2 YFSETQ. The CDR3 is 14 amino acids. In regard to this clone: Its antigen is as yet unknown.

Study-wide points: Clonotype sharing among donors likely depends on sequencing depth. Memory subsets generally showed lower estimated richness than naive subsets.

The repertoire was sequenced with immunoSEQ multiplex PCR; TCRdb's copy has only in-frame clones and lacks some. The repertoire has about 1.5 million clones, about 98% of them found once; the top ten carry about 0.45%. The sequenced material came from naive CD4+ T cells sorted from blood. Documented subset: CD45RA+ positively selected. The chain links TRBV5-1 to TRBJ1-1; possible D gene TRBD1, 5 bases. This TCR came from a young man in good health. In DNA form, the CDR3 reads TGCGCCAGCAGCTTTTACAGGAGCAACACTGAAGCTTTCTTT. This encodes CASSFYRSNTEAFF.